This TCR beta chain appears in the sequencing data of a study of shared clonotypes between healthy human individuals. Concerning this clone: Its antigen is not known.

Genomic DNA of each subset was evenly split across several immunoSEQ plates. Profiled with immunoSEQ multiplex PCR; TCRdb holds only in-frame clones, not every one. The repertoire has 2,500,000 or so clones, 80% to 95% of them found once; the top ten carry 0.36%. Study results and limitations: On the whole, naive subsets had larger estimated richness than memory subsets had. Among donors, the sharing of clonotypes was expected to be influenced by sequencing depth.

The healthy adult donors were HIV-negative and reported no recent acute infections or vaccinations. V was clipped by 6 bases and J by 4 bases, with 12 bases between them. Germline lookup yields CDR1 MNHEY and CDR2 SMNVEV (reference sequence). This CDR3 is built from 13 residues. The sequence was collected from a man aged 18 to 35 in good health. Some clones in this sample may be carry-over from other donors' samples. Sequenced material: naive CD4+ T cells from PBMCs. The subset denotes: CD45RA+ positively selected. The chain has TRBV27 and TRBJ1-1; D ambiguous. For the CDR3, the DNA is TGTGCCAGCAGAAACCCCCCGGGCACTGAAGCTTTCTTT. Translation: CASRNPPGTEAFF.